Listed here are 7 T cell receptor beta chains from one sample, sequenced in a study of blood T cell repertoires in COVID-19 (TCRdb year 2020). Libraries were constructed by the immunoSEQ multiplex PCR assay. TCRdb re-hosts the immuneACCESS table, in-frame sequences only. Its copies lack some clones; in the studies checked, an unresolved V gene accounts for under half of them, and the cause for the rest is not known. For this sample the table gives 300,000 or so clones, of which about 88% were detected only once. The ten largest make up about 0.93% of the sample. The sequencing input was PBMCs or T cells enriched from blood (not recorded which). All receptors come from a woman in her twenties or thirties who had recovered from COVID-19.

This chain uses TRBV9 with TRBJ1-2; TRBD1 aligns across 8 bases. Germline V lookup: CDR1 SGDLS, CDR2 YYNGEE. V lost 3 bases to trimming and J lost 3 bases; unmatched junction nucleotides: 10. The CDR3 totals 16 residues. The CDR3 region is CASSDSLLTGDYGYTF. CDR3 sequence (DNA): TGTGCCAGCAGCGACTCACTCCTGACAGGGGACTATGGCTACACCTTC.

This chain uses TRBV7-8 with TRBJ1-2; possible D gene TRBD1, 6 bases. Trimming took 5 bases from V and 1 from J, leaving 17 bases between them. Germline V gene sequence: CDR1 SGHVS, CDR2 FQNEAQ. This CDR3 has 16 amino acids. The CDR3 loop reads CASSPPGGAGNYGYTF. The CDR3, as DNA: TGTGCCAGCAGCCCCCCGGGGGGGGCTGGTAACTATGGCTACACCTTC.

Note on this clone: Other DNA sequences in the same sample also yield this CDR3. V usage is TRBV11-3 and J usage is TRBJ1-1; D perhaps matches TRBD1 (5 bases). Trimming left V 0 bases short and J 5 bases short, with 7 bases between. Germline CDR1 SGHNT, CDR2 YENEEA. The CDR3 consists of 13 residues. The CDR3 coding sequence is TGTGCCAGCAGCTTAGACAGGGATACTGAAGCTTTCTTT. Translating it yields CASSLDRDTEAFF.

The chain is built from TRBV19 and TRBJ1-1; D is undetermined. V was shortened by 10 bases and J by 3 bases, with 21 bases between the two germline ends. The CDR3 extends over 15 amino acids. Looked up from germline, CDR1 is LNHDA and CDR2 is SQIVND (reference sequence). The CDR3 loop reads CATISGEGRDTEAFF. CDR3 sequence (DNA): TGTGCCACCATCTCCGGGGAGGGAAGGGACACTGAAGCTTTCTTT.

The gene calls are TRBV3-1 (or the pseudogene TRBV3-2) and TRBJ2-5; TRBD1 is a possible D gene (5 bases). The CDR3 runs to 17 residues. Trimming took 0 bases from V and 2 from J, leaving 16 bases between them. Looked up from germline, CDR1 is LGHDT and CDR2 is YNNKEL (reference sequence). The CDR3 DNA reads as TGTGCCAGCAGCCAAGACCAGGGCCAGGTTATACAAGAGACCCAGTACTTC. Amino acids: CASSQDQGQVIQETQYF.

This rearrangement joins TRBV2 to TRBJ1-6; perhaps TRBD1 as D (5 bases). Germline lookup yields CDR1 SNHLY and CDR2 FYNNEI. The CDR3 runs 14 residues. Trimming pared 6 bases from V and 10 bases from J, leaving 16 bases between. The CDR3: CASSDDSVLSPLHF. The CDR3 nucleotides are TGTGCCAGCAGCGACGACAGTGTGCTCTCACCCCTCCACTTT. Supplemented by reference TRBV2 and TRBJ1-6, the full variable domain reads EPEVTQTPSHQVTQMGQEVILRCVPISNHLYFYWYRQILGQKVEFLVSFYNNEISEKSEIFDDQFSVERPDGSNFTLKIRSTKLEDSAMYFCASSDDSVLSPLHFGNGTRLTVT.

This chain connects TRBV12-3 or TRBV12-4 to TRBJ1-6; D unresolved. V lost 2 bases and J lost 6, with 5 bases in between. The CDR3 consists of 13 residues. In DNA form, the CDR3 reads TGTGCCAGCAGTTTATTCGGTAATTCACCCCTCCACTTT. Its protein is CASSLFGNSPLHF.